The 14 T cell receptor beta chains reported below all come from one sample, sequenced in a study of T-cell reconstitution after alpha-beta-depleted transplantation in children. Unique molecular identifiers were incorporated when the TCRbeta library was constructed. TCRdb re-analysed the PCR reads in MiXCR, keeping a single row per CDR3 protein. The table has about 610,000 distinct CDR3 sequences, 25% to 30% seen once. Sequencing was performed on PBMCs, taken before TCRalphabeta/CD19-depleted stem cell transplant. The receptors shown here come from a boy less than two years old with Wiskott-Aldrich syndrome, due to receive a stem cell transplant.

This clonotype has at least ten counts. An end of the junction differs from the germline gene, which may be a read error. The rearrangement joins TRBV12-3 or TRBV12-4 to TRBJ1-5; possible D gene TRBD1, 5 bases. The CDR3 consists of 14 residues. CDR3 in DNA: TGTGCCAGCAGCTTAGCAGGGAGCAATCAGCCCCAGCATTTT. It translates to CASSLAGSNQPQHF.

This clonotype has just a few counts. This rearrangement joins TRBV10-3 to TRBJ1-1; no reliable D call. Trimming cost V 3 bases and J 4 bases, with 6 bases left between them. Germline V gives CDR1 ENHRY, CDR2 SYGVKD. This CDR3 region has 12 residues. The CDR3 nucleotides are TGTGCCATCAGTGATTTCCCCACTGAAGCTTTCTTT. This encodes CAISDFPTEAFF.

J is TRBJ2-1 and V is TRBV5-1; weak D call: TRBD2 (6 bases). CDR3 length: 15 residues. Trimming shortened V by 3 bases and J by 8 bases, and 18 bases separated the two germline ends. The germline V gene has CDR1 SGHRS and CDR2 YFSETQ. The CDR3 sequence is CASSYIGSGWDEQFF. CDR3 nucleotides: TGCGCCAGCAGCTACATCGGGAGCGGCTGGGATGAGCAGTTCTTC.

This clonotype was recorded a few times. V is TRBV10-3 and J is TRBJ2-1, with 7 nucleotides matching TRBD1. V shed 2 bases and J 8 bases; nucleotides not matched to a gene: 6. The CDR3 has 14 amino acids. The germline V gene encodes CDR1 ENHRY and CDR2 SYGVKD. The CDR3 DNA is TGTGCCATCAGTGAGAAGACAGGGAAGGATGAGCAGTTCTTC. This sequence encodes CAISEKTGKDEQFF.

Notes on this clonotype: Possible read error: a much larger clone is one base away. The chain couples TRBV7-9 to TRBJ1-1, with D hard to call. Germline CDR1 reads SEHNR; CDR2 reads FQNEAQ (reference sequence). The V end lost 2 bases, the J end lost 0 bases, and 4 bases lay between the germline ends. The CDR3 is 13 amino acids. The CDR3 bases are TGTGCCAGCAGCTTATACCTGAACACTGAAGCTTTCTTT. It encodes CASSLYLNTEAFF.

This clonotype was seen only a few times. The CDR3 DNA reads TGTGCCAGCAGCTTAGTGAGCGGGAGGGGCACAGATACGCAGTATTTT. Amino acid sequence: CASSLVSGRGTDTQYF. The rearrangement uses TRBV7-9 and TRBJ2-3; 10 bases line up with TRBD2. V gave up 1 base and J gave up 1 base; unmatched junction bases: 2. Germline loops: CDR1 SEHNR, CDR2 FQNEAQ (reference sequence). CDR3 length equals 16 residues. The full variable domain, its missing parts supplied by reference TRBV7-9 and TRBJ2-3, is DTGVSQNPRHKITKRGQNVTFRCDPISEHNRLYWYRQTLGQGPEFLTYFQNEAQLEKSRLLSDRFSAERPKGSFSTLEIQRTEQGDSAMYLCASSLVSGRGTDTQYFGPGTRLTVL.

This clonotype was detected only a few times. V usage is TRBV28 and J usage is TRBJ2-7, with 15 bases identical to TRBD2. CDR3 size: 16 residues. V dropped 6 bases and J dropped 3; count of bases not matched to a gene: 6. Looked up from germline, CDR1 is MDHEN and CDR2 is SYDVKM. CDR3 coding DNA: TGTGCCAGCAGCCCCGGGACTAGCGGGAGGCTCTACGAGCAGTACTTC. It translates to CASSPGTSGRLYEQYF.

V gene TRBV27 combines with J gene TRBJ1-2, with 11 nucleotides matching TRBD1. Germline V gene data show CDR1 as MNHEY and CDR2 as SMNVEV (reference sequence). This CDR3 has 12 amino acids. J was trimmed by 7 bases and V by 6 bases; bases with no gene match: 1. The CDR3 loop reads CASRGQGGGYTF. The CDR3 bases are TGTGCCAGCAGGGGACAGGGGGGTGGCTACACCTTC.

CDR3 region: CASREKSGLNQPQHF. Written as DNA, the CDR3 is TGTGCCAGCAGGGAAAAGAGTGGTCTAAATCAGCCCCAGCATTTT. The gene calls are TRBV12-3 or TRBV12-4 and TRBJ1-5, with unresolved D. CDR3 length equals 15 residues. Trimming left V 6 bases short and J 4 bases short, with 16 bases between.

The chain recombines TRBV5-1 with TRBJ2-5; TRBD2 matches 12 bases. Looked up from germline, CDR1 is SGHRS and CDR2 is YFSETQ. With V trimmed by 5 bases and J by 6 bases, 5 bases remained unmatched. The CDR3 length is 14 residues. The DNA for the CDR3 is TGCGCCAGCAGTCATGGACTAGCGGGGAAGACCCAGTACTTC. Its translation is CASSHGLAGKTQYF.

This chain joins TRBV10-1 and TRBJ2-7; 9 bases align to TRBD1. In germline, CDR1 is WNHNN, CDR2 SYGVQD (reference sequence). The CDR3 is made up of 16 amino acids. V gave up 4 bases and J gave up 6 bases; unmatched junction bases: 13. CDR3 nucleotide sequence: TGCGCCAGCAGTGCTAATCGGACAGGGGAATCAGGCGAGCAGTACTTC. Protein product: CASSANRTGESGEQYF.

The chain links TRBV29-1 to TRBJ2-3; 7 bases line up with TRBD1. Germline lookup yields CDR1 SQVTM and CDR2 ANQGSEA. Trimming removed 4 bases from V and 0 bases from J; junction bases left unmatched: 7. This CDR3 spans 15 amino acids. In nucleotides, the CDR3 is TGCAGCGTTGCCCGGGGACAGTCTAGCACAGATACGCAGTATTTT. Its translation: CSVARGQSSTDTQYF.

The chain employs TRBV24-1 and TRBJ1-2; D remains unclear. Trimming removed 2 bases from V and 6 bases from J, with 12 bases in between. In germline, CDR1 is KGHDR, CDR2 SFDVKD. The CDR3 contains 14 residues. The CDR3 here is CATSDSPGGDGYTF. For the CDR3, the DNA is TGTGCCACCAGTGATTCCCCAGGTGGAGATGGCTACACCTTC.

The chain uses TRBV5-1 and TRBJ2-5; 7 bases agree with TRBD2. The V segment lost 4 bases and the J segment 4 bases; nucleotides outside the gene matches: 7. CDR3 length equals 14 residues. Germline CDR1 is SGHRS and CDR2 is YFSETQ. CDR3 sequence: CASSPGTILETQYF. The DNA of the CDR3 is TGCGCCAGCAGCCCCGGGACTATTTTAGAGACCCAGTACTTC.